The 5 T cell receptor beta chains given below trace back to one sample, sequenced in a study of blood T cell repertoires in COVID-19. Produced via immunoSEQ multiplex PCR; TCRdb's table is partial and in-frame only. The sample yields about 90,000 clones, roughly nine tenths seen once. The sample was peripheral blood. These receptors all stem from a male donor with acute or convalescent COVID-19.

V usage is TRBV12-3 or TRBV12-4 and J usage is TRBJ1-1; 7 bases map to TRBD1. This CDR3 comprises 12 residues. V lost 7 bases, J lost 7 bases, and 6 bases stayed unmatched. CDR3 bases: TGTGCCAGCACCCCCCAGGGGGGTGAAGCTTTCTTT. Its protein is CASTPQGGEAFF.

The chain is built from TRBV24-1 and TRBJ1-5, with 8 bases lining up with TRBD1. V gave up 5 bases and J gave up 2 bases; unmatched junction bases: 7. Germline V gives CDR1 KGHDR, CDR2 SFDVKD. CDR3 length: 16 amino acids. The CDR3 loop reads CATSGEDRGGNQPQHF. The CDR3 region has the DNA TGTGCCACCAGTGGAGAAGACAGGGGCGGCAATCAGCCCCAGCATTTT.

In regard to this clone: Other nucleotide sequences from this sample produce the same CDR3. This chain links TRBV12-3 or TRBV12-4 with TRBJ1-2, with D perhaps TRBD1 (5 bases). There are 12 residues in the CDR3. Between the trimmed V and J ends, which lost 3 bases and 7 bases, there was a span of 9 bases. The CDR3 loop is CASSFDSGGYTF. The CDR3 nucleotides read TGTGCCAGCAGTTTCGACAGTGGTGGCTACACCTTC.

This chain uses TRBV7-9 with TRBJ2-1, with a tentative D call TRBD2 (7 bases). CDR3 size: 15 residues. Germline CDR1 reads SEHNR; CDR2 reads FQNEAQ (reference sequence). V lost 5 bases to trimming and J lost 1 base, with 12 bases between them. The CDR3 region has the DNA TGTGCCAGCAGCCCTCGGGGGGCTTCCTACAATGAGCAGTTCTTC. Translating gives CASSPRGASYNEQFF.

The V call is TRBV5-1, the J call TRBJ2-2; the D gene is possibly TRBD2 (6 bases). Germline V lookup: CDR1 SGHRS, CDR2 YFSETQ. The CDR3 runs to 18 residues. Trimming cost V 7 bases and J 0 bases, with 22 bases left between them. The chain's CDR3 is CASRLRGNSYANTGELFF. The CDR3 DNA is TGCGCCAGCCGTCTGCGGGGAAACTCTTACGCGAACACCGGGGAGCTGTTTTTT.